Below, 15 T cell receptor beta chains from the same sample are listed, as sequenced in a study of early T cells in non-severe SARS-CoV-2 infection. One entry per CDR3 protein, called by TCRdb with MiXCR from the 5' RACE reads. The sample includes 20,000 to 25,000 distinct CDR3 sequences, 3.6% of them seen just once. Material for sequencing was whole blood. The receptors derive from an adult who was a healthcare worker with PCR-confirmed SARS-CoV-2 infection or an uninfected control (not recorded which).

This clonotype was seen ten or more times. This chain joins TRBV4-2 and TRBJ2-3; TRBD2 agrees at 7 bases. This CDR3 is built from 17 residues. Germline V lookup: CDR1 LGHNA, CDR2 YNFKEQ. Unmatched junction bases numbered 7, after V lost 0 bases and J lost 1 base. This CDR3 is CASSQDIQRGRTDTQYF. The CDR3 bases are TGTGCCAGCAGCCAAGATATCCAGCGGGGCCGCACAGATACGCAGTATTTT.

This clonotype was detected many times. The V call is TRBV20-1, the J call TRBJ2-3; 8 nucleotides match TRBD2. V was clipped by 0 bases and J by 6 bases; unmatched bases: 11. Germline V CDR1 and CDR2: DFQATT, SNEGSKA (reference sequence). The CDR3 covers 16 residues. The CDR3 sequence is CSARDLRLAGTDTQYF. In nucleotides, the CDR3 is TGCAGTGCTAGAGATCTCCGGCTAGCGGGTACTGATACGCAGTATTTT.

Many counts were recorded for this clonotype. The CDR3 sequence: CASSQETGLPENTIYF. The DNA for the CDR3 is TGCGCCAGCAGCCAAGAAACAGGGCTTCCTGAAAACACCATATATTTT. V and J are TRBV4-3 and TRBJ1-3, with TRBD1 as a possible D gene (6 bases). Trimming took off 0 bases at V and 6 bases at J, with 15 bases between the two ends. Germline assignment: CDR1 LGHNA and CDR2 YSLEER. CDR3 length equals 16 residues.

This clonotype was seen at least ten times. V usage is TRBV19 and J usage is TRBJ2-3; the D gene is possibly TRBD1 (5 bases). V shed 6 bases and J shed 2 bases, with 15 bases lying between them. Germline V gene sequence: CDR1 LNHDA, CDR2 SQIVND (reference sequence). CDR3 length: 15 amino acids. Here the CDR3 reads CASSLGVGDTDTQYF. For the CDR3, the DNA is TGTGCCAGTAGCCTAGGGGTCGGAGACACAGATACGCAGTATTTT.

The chain joins TRBV14 to TRBJ2-4, with TRBD1 identical over 9 bases. Germline CDR1 and CDR2: SGHDN and FVKESK. V shed 0 bases, J shed 7 bases, and the junction held 4 bases outside the gene matches. The CDR3 spans 15 residues. CDR3 sequence reads: CASSQEGQGFNIQYF. The CDR3, as DNA: TGTGCCAGCAGCCAAGAGGGACAGGGATTCAACATTCAGTACTTC.

This clonotype has at least ten counts. The genes are TRBV7-6 and TRBJ2-1; D remains ambiguous. Trimming took off 4 bases at V and 10 bases at J, with 14 bases between the two ends. The CDR3 covers 13 residues. CDR1 SGHVS and CDR2 FNYEAQ come from the germline V gene. The CDR3 protein is CASSSSAVSEQFF. As DNA, the CDR3 is TGTGCCAGCAGCTCCTCCGCTGTATCAGAGCAGTTCTTC.

This clonotype is deemed medium-sized. The V call is TRBV9, the J call TRBJ1-6; D not certain. Trimming took 4 bases from V and 9 from J, leaving 17 bases between them. This CDR3 comprises 15 residues. Germline assignment: CDR1 SGDLS and CDR2 YYNGEE. CDR3 amino acids: CASSPVAAQISPLHF. The CDR3 DNA sequence: TGTGCCAGCAGCCCCGTGGCCGCTCAAATTTCACCCCTCCACTTT.

This clonotype was recorded many times. The chain couples TRBV4-1 to TRBJ2-3, with 8 nucleotides matching TRBD2. The CDR3 totals 16 residues. From germline, CDR1 is MGHRA and CDR2 YSYEKL. The V and J ends lost 1 base and 0 bases, in that order; junction bases with no gene match: 3. CDR3 protein: CASSQVGGRSTDTQYF. The CDR3 coding sequence is TGCGCCAGCAGCCAAGTGGGCGGGAGGAGCACAGATACGCAGTATTTT.

This chain joins TRBV11-2 and TRBJ2-5; the match to TRBD2 covers 9 bases. The CDR3 sequence is 15 residues long. V was clipped by 3 bases and J by 6 bases; unmatched bases: 8. CDR1 and CDR2 (germline): SGHAT, FQNNGV. CDR3 amino acids: CASSFSRGGGQTQYF. The CDR3, as DNA: TGTGCCAGCAGCTTTTCGCGGGGGGGCGGTCAGACCCAGTACTTC.

In its sample, this clonotype was seen a few times. V is TRBV20-1 and J is TRBJ2-7, with 10 bases that match TRBD2. CDR1 and CDR2 (germline): DFQATT, SNEGSKA (reference sequence). The CDR3 covers 13 residues. V was clipped by 1 base and J by 3 bases; unmatched bases: 0. CDR3 sequence (DNA): TGCAGTGCTAGAGGACTAGCGGGCTACGAGCAGTACTTC. Its translation: CSARGLAGYEQYF.

This clonotype was recorded at least ten times. The J gene is TRBJ1-1, the V gene TRBV7-9, with 11 bases aligning to TRBD1. Germline V gene sequence: CDR1 SEHNR, CDR2 FQNEAQ (reference sequence). V lost 5 bases to trimming and J lost 11 bases; unmatched junction nucleotides: 13. CDR3 length: 15 amino acids. The CDR3 bases are TGTGCCAGCAGCCCTTCCCCTCGGACAGGGGGCGAGGCTTTCTTT. Its protein is CASSPSPRTGGEAFF.

The genes are TRBV20-1 and TRBJ1-2, with D unclear. Trimming took off 8 bases at V and 4 bases at J, with 20 bases between the two ends. Germline assignment: CDR1 DFQATT and CDR2 SNEGSKA (reference sequence). The CDR3 totals 14 residues. In DNA, the CDR3 is TGCAGTCTCCGGGCCCCGGGCGATGTCTATGGCTACACCTTC. Translation: CSLRAPGDVYGYTF.

Relative to its sample, this clonotype is medium-sized. This chain uses TRBV20-1 with TRBJ1-2; unclear D gene. The germline V and J ends were trimmed by 7 bases and 3 bases, with 12 bases remaining between them. This CDR3 has 12 amino acids. Germline V gives CDR1 DFQATT, CDR2 SNEGSKA (reference sequence). CDR3 protein: CSVPRRDYGYTF. The CDR3 region has the DNA TGCAGTGTTCCACGTAGAGACTATGGCTACACCTTC.

In this sample, this clonotype turned up many times. The J gene is TRBJ1-1, the V gene TRBV4-1; D call uncertain. The V and J ends lost 3 bases and 1 base respectively, with 9 bases between them. Germline CDR1 and CDR2: MGHRA and YSYEKL. The CDR3 spans 14 residues. CDR3 region: CASSHQVQNTEAFF. CDR3 nucleotides: TGCGCCAGCAGCCACCAAGTACAGAACACTGAAGCTTTCTTT.

Ten or more counts support this clonotype. CDR3 sequence: CASSQVDRGSLPNYGYTF. The CDR3 DNA follows: TGCGCCAGCAGCCAGGTGGACAGGGGGTCACTCCCTAACTATGGCTACACCTTC. The chain uses TRBV4-3 and TRBJ1-2, with 10 bases fitting TRBD1. The J segment lost 0 bases and the V segment lost 3 bases, leaving 10 bases of the junction unmatched. The CDR3 has 18 residues. Germline-derived CDR1 and CDR2 are LGHNA and YSLEER.